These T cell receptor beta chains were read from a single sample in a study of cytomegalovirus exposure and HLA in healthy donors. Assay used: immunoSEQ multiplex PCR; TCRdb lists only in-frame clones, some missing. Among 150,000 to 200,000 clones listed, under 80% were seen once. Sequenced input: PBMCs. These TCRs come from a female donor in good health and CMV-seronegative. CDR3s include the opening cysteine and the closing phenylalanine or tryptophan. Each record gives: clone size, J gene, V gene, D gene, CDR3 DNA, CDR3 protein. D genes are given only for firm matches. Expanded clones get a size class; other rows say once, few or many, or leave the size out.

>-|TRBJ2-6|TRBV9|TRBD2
TGTGCCAGCAGCGTAGCCGTCCCGGGAGGGGTAAGGTCTGGGGCCAACGTCCTGACTTTC
CASSVAVPGGVRSGANVLTF
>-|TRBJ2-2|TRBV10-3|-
TGTGCCATCAGTGTCGTAACTAGTTTCACCGGGGAGCTGTTTTTT
CAISVVTSFTGELFF
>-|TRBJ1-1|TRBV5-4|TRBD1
TGTGCCAGCAGCTTGGGGGGACAGGGGGCACATAACACTGAAGCTTTCTTT
CASSLGGQGAHNTEAFF
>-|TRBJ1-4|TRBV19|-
TGTGCCAGTAGGCGTCCGGGTGGGGGCGAAAAACTGTTTTTT
CASRRPGGGEKLFF
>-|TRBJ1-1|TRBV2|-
TGTGCCAGCCACGGCGATGGCGGCACTGAAGCTTTCTTT
CASHGDGGTEAFF
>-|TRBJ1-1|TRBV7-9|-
TGTGCCAGCAGCATCACGGGAGGCACTGAAGCTTTCTTT
CASSITGGTEAFF
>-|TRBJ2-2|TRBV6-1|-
TGTGCCAGCAAAGTAGGCGGGCCGGGCACCGGGGAGCTGTTTTTT
CASKVGGPGTGELFF
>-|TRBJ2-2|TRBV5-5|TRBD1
TGTGCCAGCAGCTTGGCGGCGGGACAGGGGGGCACCGGGGAGCTGTTTTTT
CASSLAAGQGGTGELFF
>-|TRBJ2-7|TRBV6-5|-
TGTGCCAGCAGTTACACAAGGGGTCAGACCACCGAGCAGTACTTC
CASSYTRGQTTEQYF
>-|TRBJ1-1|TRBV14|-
TGTGCCAGCAGCCAAGATTGGGGGCAGCTAAACACTGAAGCTTTCTTT
CASSQDWGQLNTEAFF
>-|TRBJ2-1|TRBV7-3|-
TGTGCCAGCAGCTTAGCCGGGTCTCGGAATGAGCAGTTCTTC
CASSLAGSRNEQFF
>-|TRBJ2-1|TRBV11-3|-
TGTGCCAGCAGCTTAGAGAGGGAGCAGTTCTTC
CASSLEREQFF
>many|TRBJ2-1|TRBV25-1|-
TGTGCCAGCAGTTTGGCTAGCAGCAATGAGCAGTTCTTC
CASSLASSNEQFF
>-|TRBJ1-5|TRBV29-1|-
TGCAGCGTTGTCGGGGGGTATGGCCAGCCCCAGCATTTT
CSVVGGYGQPQHF
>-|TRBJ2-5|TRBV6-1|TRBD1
TGTGCCAGCAGCGACAGGGGGCCAGAGACCCAGTACTTC
CASSDRGPETQYF
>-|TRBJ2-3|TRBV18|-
TGTGCCAGCTCACCGGCTAGCCCAGATACGCAGTATTTT
CASSPASPDTQYF
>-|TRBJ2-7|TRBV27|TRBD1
TGTGCCAGCAGGTGGGACAGGGGGCCGTACGAGCAGTACTTC
CASRWDRGPYEQYF
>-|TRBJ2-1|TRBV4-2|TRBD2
TGTGCCAGCAGCCAAGATTGGACTAGCGGGAGAAATGAGCAGTTCTTC
CASSQDWTSGRNEQFF
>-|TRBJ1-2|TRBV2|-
TGTGCCAGCAGTGTGGAGGGCCGCCAGACTAACTATGGCTACACCTTC
CASSVEGRQTNYGYTF
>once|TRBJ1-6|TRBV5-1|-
TGCGCCAGCAGCTTGGATGAGGGTTGGAGTAATTCACCCCTCCACTTT
CASSLDEGWSNSPLHF
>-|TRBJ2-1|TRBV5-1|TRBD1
TGCGCCAGCACCCTATCTGGACAGGCGGCGGGTGAGCAGTTCTTC
CASTLSGQAAGEQFF
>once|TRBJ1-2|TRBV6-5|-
TGTGCCAGCAGTTCCCCTCCAGGCTATGGCTACACCTTC
CASSSPPGYGYTF
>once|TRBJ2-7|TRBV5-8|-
TGTGCCAGCAGCCTGGTAGGGGCAGGGGCGGGCGACGAGCAGTACTTC
CASSLVGAGAGDEQYF
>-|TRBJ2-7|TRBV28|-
TGTGCCAGCAGTGCGGCGCGGTACGAGCAGTACTTC
CASSAARYEQYF
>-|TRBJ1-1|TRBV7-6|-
TGTGCCAGCAGCCCCTCCCGGGTGGACACTGAAGCTTTCTTT
CASSPSRVDTEAFF
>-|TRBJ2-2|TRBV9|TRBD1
TGTGCCAGCCGGGACAGCCTGAACACCGGGGAGCTGTTTTTT
CASRDSLNTGELFF
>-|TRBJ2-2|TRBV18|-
TGTGCCAGCTCACCATCTGGGCAGGGTAACACCGGGGAGCTGTTTTTT
CASSPSGQGNTGELFF
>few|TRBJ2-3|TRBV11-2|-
TGTGCCAGCAGCTTGGTGGCGGGGTGGGGAGATACGCAGTATTTT
CASSLVAGWGDTQYF
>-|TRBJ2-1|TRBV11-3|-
TGTGCCAGCTCGACAGGTTCCTACAATGAGCAGTTCTTC
CASSTGSYNEQFF
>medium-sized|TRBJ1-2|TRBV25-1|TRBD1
TGTGCCAGCAGTCTGGGACAGCTTTATGGCTACACCTTC
CASSLGQLYGYTF
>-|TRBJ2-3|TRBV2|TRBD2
TGTGCCAGCAGGTCCAGCGGGGTTAGCACAGATACGCAGTATTTT
CASRSSGVSTDTQYF
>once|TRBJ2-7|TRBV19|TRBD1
TGTGCCAGTAGTGGAACAGGGGGAAACCACGAGCAGTACTTC
CASSGTGGNHEQYF
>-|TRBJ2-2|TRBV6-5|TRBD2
TGTGCGGGTCGGCGGGGGAAAACCGGGGAGCTGTTTTTT
CAGRRGKTGELFF
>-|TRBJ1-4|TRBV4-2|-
TGTGCCAGCAGCCCCCAAGCAGGGGTGACTAATGAAAAACTGTTTTTT
CASSPQAGVTNEKLFF
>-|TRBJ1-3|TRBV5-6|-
TGTGCCAGCAGTCGGGTTTCTGGAAACACCATATATTTT
CASSRVSGNTIYF
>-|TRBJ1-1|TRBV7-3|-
TGTGCCAGCAGCCCTCAGGGGAACACTGAAGCTTTCTTT
CASSPQGNTEAFF
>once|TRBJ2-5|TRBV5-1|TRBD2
TGCGCCAGCAGCTTCCTAGCGGGCCAAGAGACCCAGTACTTC
CASSFLAGQETQYF
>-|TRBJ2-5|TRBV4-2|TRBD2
TGTGCCAGCAGCCAAGATAGCGGGAGGGCCCGGGAGACCCAGTACTTC
CASSQDSGRARETQYF
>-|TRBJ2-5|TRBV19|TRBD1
TGTGCCAGTAGTAGGACAGGGGACGATGAGACCCAGTACTTC
CASSRTGDDETQYF
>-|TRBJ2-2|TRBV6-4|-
TGTGCCAGCAGTGACAGGGCGGGAACGGGGGAGCTGTTTTTT
CASSDRAGTGELFF
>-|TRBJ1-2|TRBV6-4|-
TGTGCCAGCAGTCGGACACCTAACTATGGCTACACCTTC
CASSRTPNYGYTF
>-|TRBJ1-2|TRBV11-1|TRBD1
TGTGCCAGCAGCCTGGACAGGGGGGAATATGGCTACACCTTC
CASSLDRGEYGYTF
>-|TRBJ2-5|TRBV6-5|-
TGTGCCAGCAGAACGGAAGAGACCCAGTACTTC
CASRTEETQYF
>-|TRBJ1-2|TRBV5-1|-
TGCGCCAGCAGCTCTGGGGCCGACAGAGTGGGTGGCTACACCTTC
CASSSGADRVGGYTF
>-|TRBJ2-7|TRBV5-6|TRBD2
TGTGCCAGCAGCCGGACTAGCGGAGATTACGAGCAGTACTTC
CASSRTSGDYEQYF
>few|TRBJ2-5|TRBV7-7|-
TGTGCCAGCAGCTTTTCAGCGCCCGGATGGGGCGGGGGCGGGACCCAGTACTTC
CASSFSAPGWGGGGTQYF
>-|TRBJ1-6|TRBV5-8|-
TGTGCCAGCAGCTTGGGTAGTACAGGCCAAAATTCACCCCTCCACTTT
CASSLGSTGQNSPLHF
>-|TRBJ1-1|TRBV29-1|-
TGCAGCGCGGCGGCTCTACTCAGCGGAACTGAAGCTTTCTTT
CSAAALLSGTEAFF
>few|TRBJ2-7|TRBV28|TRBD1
TGTGCCAGCAGTCTTCCGGGACAGGGGTACTACGAGCAGTACTTC
CASSLPGQGYYEQYF
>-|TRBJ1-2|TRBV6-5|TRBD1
TGTGCCAGCAGTTCGCGACAGGGGCCTGGCTACACCTTC
CASSSRQGPGYTF
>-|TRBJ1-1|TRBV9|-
TGTGCCAGCAGCGTAGGGGCTACTCGAGCCACTGAAGCTTTCTTT
CASSVGATRATEAFF
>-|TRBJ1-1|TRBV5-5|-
TGTGCCAGCAGCTTGGCCGGGCAGGGGGAAGCTTTCTTT
CASSLAGQGEAFF
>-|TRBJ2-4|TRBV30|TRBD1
TGTGCCTGGAGTGTAATGTGGGACAGGGTAAATAGTTTGGCCAAAAACATTCAGTACTTC
CAWSVMWDRVNSLAKNIQYF
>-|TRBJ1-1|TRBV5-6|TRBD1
TGTGCCAGCAGCACGGGACAGGGGGCGCGTCTTACTGAAGCTTTCTTT
CASSTGQGARLTEAFF
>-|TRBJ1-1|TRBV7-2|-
TGTGCCAGCAGCTTAGCGACCCTTTGGGAGGCTTTCTTT
CASSLATLWEAFF